This TCR beta chain was obtained from a study of shared clonotypes between healthy human individuals. Study background: CD4 naive and memory got three plates each, CD8 naive two, CD8 memory one.

The CDR3 runs 14 residues. Germline values: CDR1 SGHRS, CDR2 YFSETQ. The V end lost 0 bases, the J end lost 4 bases, and 10 bases lay between the germline ends. This clone appeared a few times. Its matching antigen is unknown. Naive CD8 isolation took CD45RO-negative cells positively selected for CCR7 and excluded terminally differentiated effector memory CD45RA+ cells. Produced via immunoSEQ multiplex PCR; TCRdb's table is partial and in-frame only. This table holds hundreds of thousands of clones, about 96% found once. Regarding the study as a whole: In the sorted subsets, rarefaction showed sequencing was incomplete despite large depth.

This chain connects TRBV5-1 to TRBJ1-2; maybe TRBD1 (6 bases). The TCR originated in a woman in her twenties or thirties in good health. Source material: naive CD8+ T cells sorted from blood. The CDR3 DNA reads TGCGCCAGCAGCTTGGTAGTGGACAGCTATGGCTACACCTTC. Translating it yields CASSLVVDSYGYTF.